The rows below give T cell receptor beta chains drawn from one sample of a study of T cell responses to AZD1222 COVID-19 vaccine. Using immunoSEQ multiplex PCR, the repertoire was profiled, and TCRdb retains in-frame clones only, with some absent. The sample lists approximately 150,000 clones; 90% were seen once. Sequencing was performed on peripheral blood, taken 28 days after the second AZD1222 dose. These receptors were collected from an adult who received the AZD1222 COVID-19 vaccine. The conserved cysteine and the conserved F or W are not part of the CDR3 here. A D gene is named only where the DNA matches it firmly.

j_gene | v_gene | d_gene | len | CDR3aa
TRBJ1-2 | TRBV11-2 | . | 12 | ASSLTDGTYGYT
TRBJ2-5 | TRBV28 | . | 10 | ASSLSKETQY
TRBJ2-7 | TRBV5-1 | TRBD2 | 13 | ASSFSSGGSYEQY
TRBJ2-1 | TRBV7-2 | . | 9 | ASSLFIEQF
TRBJ1-5 | TRBV5-1 | . | 13 | ASSLGSVDNQPQH
TRBJ1-5 | TRBV7-9 | . | 15 | ASSSLAGPYSNQPQH
TRBJ1-2 | TRBV28 | TRBD1 | 13 | ASSLWTGTDYGYT
TRBJ2-1 | TRBV2 | TRBD1 | 13 | ASSEGQGAGNEQF
TRBJ2-3 | TRBV28 | . | 8 | ASSTGVQY
TRBJ1-1 | TRBV5-1 | . | 11 | ASEGQGGTEAF
TRBJ1-5 | TRBV6-5 | . | 13 | ASRLGQYSNQPQH
TRBJ2-5 | TRBV7-7 | TRBD1 | 17 | ASSLARPGTGGFLETQY
TRBJ2-5 | TRBV9 | TRBD2 | 13 | ASSVGLAGAETQY
TRBJ1-2 | TRBV10-3 | . | 10 | AISQFIYGYT
TRBJ2-7 | TRBV28 | . | 8 | ASSHYEQY
TRBJ2-1 | TRBV28 | TRBD2 | 15 | ASSRTSGLGRGNEQF
TRBJ1-1 | TRBV30 | TRBD1 | 12 | AWSVGQGDTEAF
TRBJ1-2 | TRBV6-5 | TRBD1 | 12 | ASSYQGQGYGYT
TRBJ2-1 | TRBV14 | . | 10 | ASSQSRNEQF
TRBJ2-1 | TRBV5-1 | TRBD1 | 13 | ASSHSGTGLWEQF
TRBJ2-7 | TRBV11-2 | . | 12 | ASSPFGRIYEQY
TRBJ1-6 | TRBV10-3 | . | 12 | AISVRANNSPLH
TRBJ1-4 | TRBV5-8 | . | 14 | ASSPRGTTTNEKLF
TRBJ1-1 | TRBV7-9 | TRBD1 | 13 | ASSFSGTAGTEAF
TRBJ1-2 | TRBV3-1/TRBV3-2 | . | 14 | ASSQGPPRGLYGYT
TRBJ2-7 | TRBV28 | . | 13 | ASSFPGIAVYEQY
TRBJ1-3 | TRBV28 | . | 15 | ASTSFGALDNGNTIY
TRBJ2-1 | TRBV9 | TRBD2 | 11 | ASGLAGDNEQF
TRBJ1-1 | TRBV28 | . | 11 | ASSRAQNTEAF
TRBJ1-3 | TRBV27 | TRBD1 | 13 | ASSPKGGIADTIY
TRBJ2-7 | TRBV11-2 | TRBD1 | 11 | ASSSRQGHRLY
TRBJ2-5 | TRBV3-1/TRBV3-2 | TRBD1 | 13 | ASSQGTGAQETQY
TRBJ2-7 | TRBV6-5 | . | 10 | ASSSQAYEQY
TRBJ1-2 | TRBV6-1 | . | 15 | ASSGPSGGGRDEGYT
TRBJ1-1 | TRBV28 | . | 12 | ASSSGRVNTEAF
TRBJ1-6 | TRBV27 | . | 11 | ASASSYNSPLH
TRBJ1-2 | TRBV7-2 | . | 14 | ASSLSLPGRGYGYT
TRBJ1-4 | TRBV3-1/TRBV3-2 | . | 11 | ASRLRDGEKLF
TRBJ2-6 | TRBV9 | . | 12 | ASSVGHGANVLT
TRBJ1-5 | TRBV5-4 | TRBD1 | 11 | ATGTGGRGPQH
TRBJ2-7 | TRBV6-1 | TRBD2 | 14 | ASSAGDGSGNYEQY
TRBJ2-5 | TRBV11-2 | . | 9 | ASSLQETQY
TRBJ1-2 | TRBV27 | TRBD1 | 12 | ASRPKGAPRGYT
TRBJ2-1 | TRBV6-1 | . | 13 | ASSEWSGEGNEQF
TRBJ2-3 | TRBV9 | TRBD2 | 14 | ASSTGTSGSTDTQY